These 28 T cell receptor beta chains were all obtained from the same sample, sequenced in a study of control samples from healthy donors and cancer patients. TCRdb's copy holds only in-frame clones and misses some; the assay was immunoSEQ multiplex PCR. The sample consists of about 120,000 clones, about 93% of them appearing once. The sample was blood. These receptors all come from a man in his thirties or forties in good health.

This clone has a handful of counts. In nucleotides, the CDR3 is TGTGCCAGCAGTTACTCGCCGACAGGGGAAGGTGGGACTGAAGCTTTCTTT. It specifies CASSYSPTGEGGTEAFF. The V and J genes are TRBV6-2 or TRBV6-3 and TRBJ1-1; 8 bases fit TRBD1. CDR3 size: 17 residues. After removal of 0 bases from V and 5 bases from J, the junction contained 11 bases not matched to a gene. CDR1 and CDR2 from the germline V gene are MNHEY and SVGEGT.

The chain is built from TRBV24-1 and TRBJ1-2; weak D call: TRBD1 (5 bases). The germline V gene has CDR1 KGHDR and CDR2 SFDVKD. Trimming left V 4 bases short and J 6 bases short, with 11 bases between. The length of the CDR3 is 13 residues. The CDR3 is CATSDPWGHGYTF. The CDR3 DNA reads as TGTGCCACCAGTGACCCCTGGGGCCATGGCTACACCTTC.

The J gene is TRBJ1-5, the V gene TRBV6-2 or TRBV6-3; D gene unclear. Germline V lookup: CDR1 MNHEY, CDR2 SVGEGT. The CDR3 length is 13 residues. V was shortened by 5 bases and J by 6 bases, with 11 bases between the two germline ends. The CDR3 DNA reads TGTGCCAGCAGTCTAAGGGAGACTCAGCCCCAGCATTTT. Amino acid sequence: CASSLRETQPQHF.

This clone was detected only a few times. The chain recombines TRBV7-9 with TRBJ1-4, with D maybe TRBD1 (6 bases). The ends were cut back, 4 bases at V and 4 bases at J, with 10 bases in the middle. The CDR3 covers 14 residues. Germline V lookup: CDR1 SEHNR, CDR2 FQNEAQ (reference sequence). CDR3 coding DNA: TGTGCCAGCAGCTCCTGGGACATTAATGAAAAACTGTTTTTT. Translated, it gives CASSSWDINEKLFF.

This CDR3 is CASSLGGTIYF. In nucleotides, the CDR3 is TGTGCCAGCAGTCTTGGGGGCACCATATATTTT. The chain is built from TRBV28 and TRBJ1-3; D possibly corresponds to TRBD1 (5 bases). Germline-derived CDR1 and CDR2 are MDHEN and SYDVKM. V lost 5 bases and J 9 bases, leaving 8 bases between the germline ends. The CDR3 runs to 11 residues.

The chain uses TRBV3-1 (or the pseudogene TRBV3-2) and TRBJ1-1; 9 bases map to TRBD1. The CDR3 is made up of 12 amino acids. V lost 5 bases and J lost 12; bases outside the gene matches: 7. Per germline, CDR1 LGHDT and CDR2 YNNKEL (reference sequence). The CDR3 reads CASSWDRERTFF. The CDR3 region has the DNA TGTGCCAGCAGCTGGGACAGGGAAAGGACTTTCTTT.

The V and J genes are TRBV6-6 and TRBJ1-5; D not certain. The CDR3 sequence is 16 residues long. Germline CDR1 is MNHNY and CDR2 is SVGAGI (reference sequence). With 4 bases removed from V and 1 base from J, the gap between germline ends came to 14 bases. CDR3 coding DNA: TGTGCCAGCAGTTCTTCCGGTAGGACGAGCAATCAGCCCCAGCATTTT. Residues: CASSSSGRTSNQPQHF.

This chain joins TRBV5-6 and TRBJ1-5, with no clear D. The V and J ends lost 1 base and 0 bases respectively, with 5 bases between them. CDR1 and CDR2 from the germline V gene are SGHDT and YYEEEE. There are 14 residues in the CDR3. This chain's CDR3 is CASSLQYSNQPQHF. The CDR3 coding sequence is TGTGCCAGCAGCTTGCAGTATAGCAATCAGCCCCAGCATTTT.

The chain employs TRBV27 and TRBJ2-5; D is perhaps TRBD1 or TRBD2 (5 bases each). V was shortened by 3 bases and J by 5 bases, with 16 bases between the two germline ends. CDR1 is MNHEY, CDR2 SMNVEV, per germline (reference sequence). CDR3 length: 15 amino acids. CDR3 region: CASSFRREGRETQYF. In DNA, the CDR3 is TGTGCCAGCAGTTTCCGTCGAGAGGGACGGGAGACCCAGTACTTC.

The V and J genes are TRBV7-2 and TRBJ1-6, with TRBD1 matching over 8 bases. V lost 4 bases and J lost 9; bases outside the gene matches: 14. CDR1 is SGHTA and CDR2 is FQGNSA in the germline V gene. The CDR3 is 17 amino acids. The DNA of the CDR3 is TGTGCCAGCAGCTCAAGAATACCCGGGACAGGCAGTTCACCCCTCCACTTT. Amino acids: CASSSRIPGTGSSPLHF.

The chain recombines TRBV6-5 with TRBJ1-4; 10 nucleotides match TRBD1. Germline trimming cut 6 bases from V and 6 bases from J; bases unmatched to any gene: 7. Germline values: CDR1 MNHEY, CDR2 SVGAGI. The CDR3 length is 15 residues. CDR3 coding DNA: TGTGCCAGCAGCCCCGGCGGGACAGGGGATGAAAAACTGTTTTTT. This gives the protein CASSPGGTGDEKLFF.

The chain recombines TRBV28 with TRBJ1-5, with TRBD1 as a possible D gene (6 bases). The CDR3 is 15 residues long. V lost 8 bases and J 5 bases, leaving 19 bases between the germline ends. Per germline, CDR1 MDHEN and CDR2 SYDVKM. The CDR3 coding sequence is TGTGCCAGCTCCCTGACAGGAGCCTCATATCAGCCCCAGCATTTT. The encoded protein is CASSLTGASYQPQHF.

V gene TRBV3-1 (or the pseudogene TRBV3-2) combines with J gene TRBJ2-1, with TRBD2 identical over 10 bases. The CDR3 runs to 15 residues. V gave up 6 bases and J gave up 5 bases; unmatched junction bases: 7. Germline CDR1 reads LGHDT; CDR2 reads YNNKEL (reference sequence). The CDR3 loop reads CASRAGLAGDNEQFF. In nucleotides, the CDR3 is TGTGCCAGCAGGGCTGGGCTAGCGGGGGACAATGAGCAGTTCTTC.

The chain carries TRBV18 and TRBJ1-2; D is possibly TRBD1 (5 bases). The CDR3 is made up of 14 amino acids. Between the trimmed V and J ends, which lost 2 bases and 8 bases, there was a span of 15 bases. The V gene's germline CDR1 is KGHSH and CDR2 LQKENI. CDR3 residues: CASSPTTGPEGYTF. CDR3 bases: TGTGCCAGCTCACCAACAACAGGCCCCGAGGGCTACACCTTC.

The chain recombines TRBV5-1 with TRBJ1-3; D is possibly TRBD1 (6 bases). Germline-derived CDR1 and CDR2 are SGHRS and YFSETQ. The CDR3 sequence is 14 residues long. V was shortened by 1 base and J by 8 bases, with 13 bases between the two germline ends. The CDR3 loop is CASSLQGLEDTIYF. Written as DNA, the CDR3 is TGCGCCAGCAGCTTGCAGGGGTTGGAGGACACCATATATTTT. Variable domain in full (rest from reference TRBV5-1 and TRBJ1-3): KAGVTQTPRYLIKTRGQQVTLSCSPISGHRSVSWYQQTPGQGLQFLFEYFSETQRNKGNFPGRFSGRQFSNSRSEMNVSTLELGDSALYLCASSLQGLEDTIYFGEGSWLTVV.

The chain uses TRBV7-2 and TRBJ2-3, with D perhaps matching TRBD2 (7 bases). Germline V CDR1 and CDR2: SGHTA, FQGNSA. This CDR3 region has 17 residues. V shed 5 bases and J shed 1 base, with 19 bases lying between them. CDR3: CASSLFPGGRGTDTQYF. The CDR3 DNA follows: TGTGCCAGCAGCCTCTTCCCGGGGGGCCGGGGCACAGATACGCAGTATTTT.

This clone was detected once. The chain uses TRBV29-1 and TRBJ1-2; 7 nucleotides agree with TRBD1. The trim removed 5 bases at V and 5 bases at J, leaving 8 bases unmatched. CDR3 size: 13 residues. CDR1 and CDR2 from the germline V gene are SQVTM and ANQGSEA. The CDR3 DNA follows: TGCAGCGTTCGGAATGGACAGGCTTATGGCTACACCTTC. It codes for CSVRNGQAYGYTF.

The chain couples TRBV5-6 to TRBJ2-3; 10 positions match TRBD1. CDR1 is SGHDT and CDR2 is YYEEEE in the germline V gene. CDR3 length: 18 residues. V shed 0 bases, J shed 4 bases, and the junction held 11 bases outside the gene matches. CDR3 residues: CASSLALGQGEGSDTQYF. The CDR3 DNA is TGTGCCAGCAGCTTGGCCCTCGGACAGGGGGAAGGGTCAGATACGCAGTATTTT.

The chain combines TRBV14 with TRBJ2-2; D gene unclear. Trimming left V 1 base short and J 4 bases short, with 7 bases between. CDR1 is SGHDN, CDR2 FVKESK, per germline. The CDR3 covers 14 residues. In nucleotides, the CDR3 is TGTGCCAGCAGCCAAGCAGTGTTCACCGGGGAGCTGTTTTTT. Residues: CASSQAVFTGELFF.

The chain couples TRBV28 to TRBJ1-6; D not resolved. V lost 6 bases and J lost 10, with 13 bases in between. The CDR3 runs 13 residues. Germline lookup yields CDR1 MDHEN and CDR2 SYDVKM. In DNA form, the CDR3 reads TGTGCCAGCAGGGTGTATCTCCAATCACCCCTCCACTTT. Its translation: CASRVYLQSPLHF.

In its sample, this clone was seen once. This chain uses TRBV5-1 with TRBJ1-1, with TRBD1 identical over 9 bases. Germline CDR1 SGHRS, CDR2 YFSETQ. The CDR3 consists of 16 residues. The J segment lost 1 base and the V segment lost 1 base, leaving 5 bases of the junction unmatched. CDR3 in DNA: TGCGCCAGCAGCTTGATTTCGACAGGGGGGAACACTGAAGCTTTCTTT. Translating it yields CASSLISTGGNTEAFF.

V usage is TRBV25-1 and J usage is TRBJ2-3; 10 nucleotides match TRBD2. The CDR3 is 17 amino acids. Trimming took 5 bases from V and 1 from J; bases not matched to a gene: 9. The germline V gene encodes CDR1 MGHDK and CDR2 SYGVNS. This chain's CDR3 is CASSPTGLAMGTDTQYF. The CDR3 coding sequence is TGTGCCAGCAGTCCGACGGGACTAGCGATGGGCACAGATACGCAGTATTTT.

This chain joins TRBV9 and TRBJ1-1; perhaps TRBD1 as D (6 bases). CDR1 and CDR2 from the germline V gene are SGDLS and YYNGEE. There are 14 residues in the CDR3. V lost 2 bases, J lost 1 base, and 9 bases lay in between. As DNA, the CDR3 is TGTGCCAGCAGCGTTCAGGGGCAGAACACTGAAGCTTTCTTT. Its protein product is CASSVQGQNTEAFF.

The genes are TRBV6-1 and TRBJ1-1; no firm D call. The CDR3 runs 14 residues. Germline CDR1 MNHNS, CDR2 SASEGT. Trimming left V 3 bases short and J 4 bases short, with 12 bases between. CDR3 protein: CASSDGSLGTEAFF. For the CDR3, the DNA is TGTGCCAGCAGTGATGGGTCCCTCGGCACTGAAGCTTTCTTT.

This sequence joins TRBV28 and TRBJ2-5; 8 positions match TRBD2. Germline V gene sequence: CDR1 MDHEN, CDR2 SYDVKM. The CDR3 sequence is 14 residues long. V shed 3 bases, J shed 1 base, and the junction held 1 base outside the gene matches. The CDR3 DNA reads TGTGCCAGCAGTTTTGCGGGGGGCCAAGAGACCCAGTACTTC. Residues: CASSFAGGQETQYF. The whole variable domain, filled in from reference TRBV28 and TRBJ2-5, reads DVKVTQSSRYLVKRTGEKVFLECVQDMDHENMFWYRQDPGLGLRLIYFSYDVKMKEKGDIPEGYSVSREKKERFSLILESASTNQTSMYLCASSFAGGQETQYFGPGTRLLVL.

The rearrangement uses TRBV11-2 and TRBJ1-1, with a weak D call TRBD1 (5 bases). CDR3 length: 17 amino acids. V was pared by 5 bases and J by 1 base, with 20 bases between. Germline CDR1 reads SGHAT; CDR2 reads FQNNGV. CDR3 residues: CASSPRWGRGSNTEAFF. The CDR3 DNA reads as TGTGCCAGCAGCCCCCGCTGGGGCCGTGGGTCGAACACTGAAGCTTTCTTT.

The chain uses TRBV6-6 and TRBJ1-5; D is perhaps TRBD1 (6 bases). CDR1 and CDR2 (germline): MNHNY, SVGAGI (reference sequence). The CDR3 covers 14 residues. V was shortened by 4 bases and J by 4 bases, with 11 bases between the two germline ends. The CDR3 region has the DNA TGTGCCAGCAGTTGGGGGGCTGGGAATCAGCCCCAGCATTTT. It is translated as CASSWGAGNQPQHF.

The CDR3 nucleotides are TGCGCCAGCAGCACCGGGACAGGGTCTGGAAACACCATATATTTT. It encodes CASSTGTGSGNTIYF. This rearrangement joins TRBV5-1 to TRBJ1-3, with 9 bases fitting TRBD1. This CDR3 region has 15 residues. Germline-derived CDR1 and CDR2 are SGHRS and YFSETQ. V was pared by 4 bases and J by 1 base, with 3 bases of the junction left unmatched.